This paragraph reports one TCR beta chain. Its specificity is unknown. TCRdb redid the calling of the 5' RACE reads with MiXCR, one entry per CDR3 protein. The sample consists of about 340,000 distinct CDR3 sequences, roughly 9.4% of them appearing once. The data stem from a study of T cells after yellow fever vaccination. Overall study findings and caveats: Clonotypes appearing in both CD4 and CD8 compartments existed, and their share was small.

This sequence originates from a man between 18 and 29 years old who received the YFV17D yellow fever vaccine. The input for sequencing was PBMCs, taken on the day of the first yellow fever vaccination.

CDR3 region: CSARGGYTEAFF. The CDR3 DNA reads as TGCAGCGCCCGAGGTGGGTACACTGAAGCTTTCTTT. This chain connects TRBV29-1 to TRBJ1-1; D gene ambiguous. V lost 7 bases to trimming and J lost 3 bases, with 12 bases between them. The length of the CDR3 is 12 residues. In germline, CDR1 is SQVTM, CDR2 ANQGSEA.